This TCR beta chain originates from a study of T cell repertoires in cytomegalovirus infection. Regarding the study as a whole: Cumulated frequencies of public TCR beta families served to identify carriers of CMV plus the relevant HLA.

Germline lookup yields CDR1 DFQATT and CDR2 SNEGSKA (reference sequence). The length of the CDR3 is 14 residues. J lost 2 bases, V lost 6 bases, and 8 bases had no gene match. TCRdb used MiXCR to reprocess the reads, holding one entry per CDR3 protein. The data hold 150,000 to 180,000 distinct CDR3 sequences, with about 25% observed a single time. A few counts support this clonotype. Its antigen remains unidentified. The sequenced sample was PBMCs. The chain combines TRBV20-1 with TRBJ2-7, with 9 nucleotides matching TRBD1. This receptor was obtained from a human donor in good health (CMV status not recorded). Some clones in this sample may be carry-over from other donors' samples. The CDR3 loop reads CSAPTGTGTYEQYF. The CDR3, as DNA: TGCAGTGCCCCCACCGGGACAGGGACCTACGAGCAGTACTTC.